This T cell receptor beta chain comes out of a study of cytomegalovirus exposure and HLA in healthy donors. Notes on this clone: Its target is unknown.

Study-level points and caveats: Overall, some 160 TCR beta chains were annotated as cytomegalovirus-associated. Later analysis demonstrated an association between a missense DCLRE1C variant and TCR beta V- and J-gene trimming.

The PCR employed 60 Vbeta primers together with 13 Jbeta primers. Measured with immunoSEQ multiplex PCR; TCRdb has only the in-frame clones, and not every one. The sample consists of over 200,000 clones, over 80% of them appearing once. Though probably carrying unrecorded immune exposures, donors were nominally healthy at sampling. Material: PBMCs. The clonotype comes from a woman between 35 and 50 years old in good health and CMV-seropositive.

CDR3 loop: CASSVRLAGTNYEQYF. CDR3 DNA: TGTGCCAGCAGCGTACGACTAGCGGGAACAAACTACGAGCAGTACTTC. V gene TRBV5-6 combines with J gene TRBJ2-7; 11 bases match TRBD2. The CDR3 runs to 16 residues. V shed 4 bases, J shed 3 bases, and the junction held 9 bases outside the gene matches. The germline gives CDR1 SGHDT, CDR2 YYEEEE.